The 24 T cell receptor beta chains below all came from one sample that was sequenced in a study of glioma-infiltrating T cells after dendritic cell vaccination. Measured with immunoSEQ multiplex PCR; TCRdb has only the in-frame clones, and not every one. Here the sample spans tens of thousands of clones, around 80% being singletons. The specimen comprised blood, sampled before dendritic cell vaccination. The receptors were sampled from a human donor with glioblastoma.

This chain uses TRBV6-5 with TRBJ2-3, with 13 positions matching TRBD2. The length of the CDR3 is 15 residues. Trimming removed 5 bases from V and 2 bases from J; junction bases left unmatched: 1. CDR1 MNHEY and CDR2 SVGAGI come from the germline V gene. The CDR3 here is CASSGLAGATDTQYF. The DNA for the CDR3 is TGTGCCAGCAGTGGACTAGCGGGAGCCACAGATACGCAGTATTTT.

The chain has TRBV6-5 and TRBJ2-7, with TRBD1 matching over 7 bases. V shed 0 bases, J shed 3 bases, and the junction held 5 bases outside the gene matches. This CDR3 has 15 residues. The V gene's germline CDR1 is MNHEY and CDR2 SVGAGI. CDR3 loop: CASSYSGQPFYEQYF. The CDR3 coding sequence is TGTGCCAGCAGTTACTCGGGACAGCCCTTCTACGAGCAGTACTTC.

DNA of the CDR3: TGCGCCAGCAAGCCAAGATCCCTCTGGACACCCCTGGGCATGAACACTGAAGCTTTCTTT. This translates into CASKPRSLWTPLGMNTEAFF. The V gene is TRBV4-1, the J gene TRBJ1-1; TRBD1 is a possible D gene (5 bases). Between the trimmed V and J ends, which lost 7 bases and 0 bases, there was a span of 30 bases. Germline V CDR1 and CDR2: MGHRA, YSYEKL. The CDR3 is 20 residues long.

This clone was seen a few times. The rearrangement joins TRBV10-2 to TRBJ1-3, with D maybe TRBD1 (6 bases). This CDR3 has 20 residues. From germline, CDR1 is WSHSY and CDR2 SAAADI. Trimming took off 2 bases at V and 3 bases at J, with 26 bases between the two ends. The CDR3 reads CASSETFRRYRELGGNTIYF. The CDR3 DNA sequence: TGCGCCAGCAGTGAGACGTTTAGAAGGTACAGGGAATTGGGTGGAAACACCATATATTTT.

V usage is TRBV9 and J usage is TRBJ2-1; 16 positions match TRBD2. Germline V gene data show CDR1 as SGDLS and CDR2 as YYNGEE. CDR3 length equals 18 residues. V lost 4 bases and J lost 5; bases outside the gene matches: 9. The CDR3 region has the DNA TGTGCCAGCAGCCCACCGGGACTAGCGGGGGGGATTAACAATGAGCAGTTCTTC. Translating gives CASSPPGLAGGINNEQFF.

The chain carries TRBV6-5 and TRBJ2-5; D perhaps matches TRBD1 (5 bases). The V gene's germline CDR1 is MNHEY and CDR2 SVGAGI. There are 15 residues in the CDR3. The V end lost 2 bases, the J end lost 3 bases, and 13 bases lay between the germline ends. CDR3 nucleotides: TGTGCCAGCAGTTACGGGGCGATCTCAAAAGAGACCCAGTACTTC. This encodes CASSYGAISKETQYF.

This clone was detected only once. This sequence joins TRBV2 and TRBJ1-4; D not certain. Between the trimmed V and J ends, which lost 4 bases and 4 bases, there was a span of 10 bases. The length of the CDR3 is 14 residues. Germline V lookup: CDR1 SNHLY, CDR2 FYNNEI. The CDR3 sequence: CASSGGYGNEKLFF. The DNA for the CDR3 is TGTGCCAGCAGTGGAGGTTATGGTAATGAAAAACTGTTTTTT.

The rearrangement uses TRBV7-8 and TRBJ1-3; the D is unclear. Germline V CDR1 and CDR2: SGHVS, FQNEAQ. The CDR3 extends over 13 amino acids. Trimming shortened V by 5 bases and J by 6 bases, and 11 bases separated the two germline ends. In DNA form, the CDR3 reads TGTGCCAGCAGCCCTTATGGAGAAAACACCATATATTTT. Protein: CASSPYGENTIYF.

The chain is built from TRBV2 and TRBJ2-7; TRBD1 agrees at 12 bases. This CDR3 spans 15 amino acids. The germline V gene encodes CDR1 SNHLY and CDR2 FYNNEI. The trim removed 5 bases at V and 1 base at J, leaving 3 bases unmatched. The CDR3 bases are TGTGCCAGCAGTTCGGGACAGGGGGCTTCCTACGAGCAGTACTTC. Translation gives CASSSGQGASYEQYF.

V usage is TRBV10-1 and J usage is TRBJ2-1, with a weak D call TRBD2 (5 bases). CDR1 is WNHNN, CDR2 SYGVQD, per germline (reference sequence). Trimming pared 0 bases from V and 4 bases from J, leaving 10 bases between. The CDR3 runs to 15 residues. The CDR3 spells CASSESLGGYNEQFF. The CDR3 DNA reads as TGCGCCAGCAGTGAGTCCCTCGGAGGTTACAATGAGCAGTTCTTC.

The rearrangement links TRBV7-2 to TRBJ1-2, with 8 positions matching TRBD1. CDR3 length equals 15 residues. Germline trimming cut 5 bases from V and 4 bases from J; bases unmatched to any gene: 9. Germline V gene data show CDR1 as SGHTA and CDR2 as FQGNSA. In nucleotides, the CDR3 is TGTGCCAGCAGCCAAGGACAGGGAGGTAGCTATGGCTACACCTTC. Translation: CASSQGQGGSYGYTF.

The chain links TRBV18 to TRBJ2-7, with D perhaps matching TRBD1 (6 bases). Trimming left V 3 bases short and J 3 bases short, with 12 bases between. Looked up from germline, CDR1 is KGHSH and CDR2 is LQKENI. The CDR3 sequence is 14 residues long. CDR3 nucleotides: TGTGCCAGCTCACCCGGGACAAGAGGCTACGAGCAGTACGTC. As protein: CASSPGTRGYEQYV.

V usage is TRBV2 and J usage is TRBJ2-7, with D possibly being TRBD1 (6 bases). CDR1 is SNHLY and CDR2 is FYNNEI in the germline V gene. The V and J ends lost 1 base and 6 bases respectively, with 16 bases between them. This CDR3 region has 15 residues. The CDR3 DNA reads as TGTGCCAGCAGTGAAGTTACAGGGAGATCGGTCGAGCAGTACTTC. Amino acids: CASSEVTGRSVEQYF.

This clone has only one observation. J is TRBJ1-4 and V is TRBV25-1, with D maybe TRBD1 (5 bases). Germline values: CDR1 MGHDK, CDR2 SYGVNS. Trimming cost V 1 base and J 10 bases, with 22 bases left between them. The CDR3 spans 17 residues. CDR3 bases: TGTGCCAGCAGTGAATCAGGTGGGGCCCGGTATTCAAGAAAACTGTTTTTT. Residues: CASSESGGARYSRKLFF.

The chain uses TRBV5-1 and TRBJ2-3, with TRBD2 matching 10 bases. There are 14 residues in the CDR3. Trimming cost V 4 bases and J 5 bases; bases outside gene matches: 4. Germline assignment: CDR1 SGHRS and CDR2 YFSETQ. This chain's CDR3 is CASSPLAGVDTQYF. The CDR3 DNA reads TGCGCCAGCAGCCCCCTAGCGGGGGTAGATACGCAGTATTTT.

V usage is TRBV5-6 and J usage is TRBJ2-3; 10 bases fit TRBD2. V shed 7 bases and J 1 base; nucleotides not matched to a gene: 3. CDR1 and CDR2 (germline): SGHDT, YYEEEE. The CDR3 totals 14 residues. CDR3 sequence (DNA): TGTGCCAGCTTCGGGACTAGCGGCACAGATACGCAGTATTTT. This sequence encodes CASFGTSGTDTQYF.

This clone was recorded a few times. This chain uses TRBV9 with TRBJ1-2; perhaps TRBD1 as D (6 bases). The CDR3 sequence is 16 residues long. Germline CDR1 and CDR2: SGDLS and YYNGEE. Trimming pared 3 bases from V and 6 bases from J, leaving 21 bases between. The CDR3 loop is CASSALLRTASNGYTF. As DNA, the CDR3 is TGTGCCAGCAGCGCTCTCCTAAGGACAGCTAGTAATGGCTACACCTTC. Supplemented by reference TRBV9 and TRBJ1-2, the full variable domain reads DSGVTQTPKHLITATGQRVTLRCSPRSGDLSVYWYQQSLDQGLQFLIQYYNGEERAKGNILERFSAQQFPDLHSELNLSSLELGDSALYFCASSALLRTASNGYTFGSGTRLTVV.

The chain has TRBV5-6 and TRBJ2-3; 9 positions agree with TRBD2. The J segment lost 2 bases and the V segment lost 0 bases, leaving 4 bases of the junction unmatched. The CDR3 is 16 amino acids. CDR1 SGHDT and CDR2 YYEEEE come from the germline V gene. The CDR3 sequence is CASSLVGGGATDTQYF. The CDR3 DNA reads as TGTGCCAGCAGCTTGGTGGGCGGGGGGGCCACAGATACGCAGTATTTT.

The chain couples TRBV4-2 to TRBJ2-5; TRBD1 might be the D (6 bases). The germline V gene has CDR1 LGHNA and CDR2 YNFKEQ. The CDR3 is made up of 17 amino acids. Deletions cut 0 bases from V and 0 bases from J, with 14 bases between. Written as DNA, the CDR3 is TGTGCCAGCAGCCAAGATTATACAGGGTGGTACCAAGAGACCCAGTACTTC. Translating it yields CASSQDYTGWYQETQYF.

CDR3 DNA sequence: TGTGCCAGCAGTTTAGCACAGCAAGAGACCCAGTACTTC. This sequence encodes CASSLAQQETQYF. The chain is built from TRBV28 and TRBJ2-5; no clear D gene. CDR3 length equals 13 residues. With 2 bases removed from V and 2 bases from J, the gap between germline ends came to 6 bases. From germline, CDR1 is MDHEN and CDR2 SYDVKM.

The chain uses TRBV18 and TRBJ1-1; 7 positions agree with TRBD1. Germline CDR1 reads KGHSH; CDR2 reads LQKENI. V lost 4 bases and J lost 5; bases outside the gene matches: 13. The CDR3 loop spans 16 amino acids. This CDR3 reads CASSLPGTVRVTEAFF. CDR3 nucleotide sequence: TGTGCCAGCTCACTCCCCGGGACAGTCAGAGTGACTGAAGCTTTCTTT.

This sequence joins TRBV27 and TRBJ2-7, with 8 bases identical to TRBD1. Trimming cost V 2 bases and J 5 bases; bases outside gene matches: 8. The CDR3 length is 15 residues. Germline values: CDR1 MNHEY, CDR2 SMNVEV (reference sequence). The CDR3 DNA is TGTGCCAGCAGTTTAAGGCAGGGGGCATTCCACGAGCAGTACGTC. Its translation is CASSLRQGAFHEQYV.

The rearrangement links TRBV4-1 to TRBJ1-2, with 7 positions matching TRBD1. This CDR3 region has 14 residues. Germline V gives CDR1 MGHRA, CDR2 YSYEKL. V dropped 4 bases and J dropped 5; count of bases not matched to a gene: 7. CDR3 in DNA: TGCGCCAGCAGCCCGCAGACAGGGAATTATGGCTACACCTTC. Protein: CASSPQTGNYGYTF.

The rearrangement joins TRBV19 to TRBJ1-1; D is uncertain. This CDR3 has 14 residues. In germline, CDR1 is LNHDA, CDR2 SQIVND (reference sequence). V was shortened by 3 bases and J by 7 bases, with 15 bases between the two germline ends. The CDR3 nucleotides read TGTGCCAGTAGTATGGCCCGGGGAACCCTTGAAGCTTTCTTT. Translated, it gives CASSMARGTLEAFF.